The 25 T cell receptor beta chains below all came from one sample that was sequenced in a study of OX40 agonist ivuxolimab in advanced cancers. Sequencing used immunoSEQ multiplex PCR; TCRdb keeps in-frame clones, though not all of them. The sample shows roughly 120,000 clones, roughly 90% of them seen only once. The material was CD4+ or CD8+ T cells sorted from blood, obtained in a trial of the OX40 agonist ivuxolimab. These receptors were taken from an adult with an advanced solid tumor such as melanoma, head and neck, liver or kidney cancer.

V and J are TRBV6-4 and TRBJ2-3; no clear D. The length of the CDR3 is 14 residues. Trimming left V 4 bases short and J 4 bases short, with 12 bases between. Germline CDR1 and CDR2: MRHNA and SNTAGT. The CDR3 reads CASSATAGADTQYF. The CDR3 DNA follows: TGTGCCAGCAGTGCAACAGCTGGGGCAGATACGCAGTATTTT.

The chain joins TRBV29-1 to TRBJ1-2; 7 nucleotides align to TRBD1. The CDR3 sequence is 12 residues long. The V and J ends lost 8 bases and 6 bases, in that order; junction bases with no gene match: 9. From germline, CDR1 is SQVTM and CDR2 ANQGSEA. In nucleotides, the CDR3 is TGCAGCACCTTGACAGGGAACCATGGCTACACCTTC. Its translation is CSTLTGNHGYTF.

This chain joins TRBV29-1 and TRBJ1-1; 7 bases align to TRBD1. Germline V gene lookup returns CDR1 SQVTM and CDR2 ANQGSEA. The CDR3 covers 12 residues. V was pared by 6 bases and J by 6 bases, with 7 bases of the junction left unmatched. The CDR3 reads CSVDYRGAEAFF. The CDR3 DNA reads as TGCAGCGTGGACTACAGGGGAGCTGAAGCTTTCTTT.

The chain employs TRBV7-3 and TRBJ2-1; possible D gene TRBD2, 6 bases. Germline CDR1 SGHTA, CDR2 FQGTGA. The CDR3 covers 15 residues. V lost 3 bases to trimming and J lost 3 bases, with 12 bases between them. This chain's CDR3 is CASSLSGSGYNEQFF. CDR3 bases: TGTGCCAGCAGCTTGAGCGGGTCCGGCTACAATGAGCAGTTCTTC.

The chain recombines TRBV6-5 with TRBJ1-5; D is possibly TRBD1 (5 bases). Between the trimmed V and J ends, which lost 5 bases and 6 bases, there was a span of 11 bases. Germline loops: CDR1 MNHEY, CDR2 SVGAGI. The CDR3 extends over 13 amino acids. The CDR3 coding sequence is TGTGCCAGCAGTAAGGGGCAGGGTCAGCCCCAGCATTTT. It translates to CASSKGQGQPQHF.

The genes are TRBV28 and TRBJ1-1; no firm D call. Trimming removed 2 bases at V and 0 bases at J, with 10 bases between. There are 15 residues in the CDR3. Germline V gives CDR1 MDHEN, CDR2 SYDVKM. The CDR3 DNA follows: TGTGCCAGCAGTTTACTCCGACCTATGAACACTGAAGCTTTCTTT. Translated: CASSLLRPMNTEAFF.

This clone was observed a few times. The V gene is TRBV9, the J gene TRBJ1-6, with 7 bases identical to TRBD1. The CDR3 consists of 16 residues. V was clipped by 3 bases and J by 7 bases; unmatched bases: 10. The germline gives CDR1 SGDLS, CDR2 YYNGEE. The CDR3 DNA reads TGTGCCAGCAGCGCCCGGCGACAGGGCGGGAATTCACCCCTCCACTTT. Protein: CASSARRQGGNSPLHF.

The gene calls are TRBV6-6 and TRBJ2-5; D may match TRBD1 or TRBD2 (5 bases each). The V gene lost 6 bases and the J gene lost 7 bases, with 15 bases spanning the gap. Germline V gives CDR1 MNHNY, CDR2 SVGAGI (reference sequence). The length of the CDR3 is 13 residues. The CDR3 DNA reads TGTGCCAGCAGCCCTGGACAACGGGGGACCCAGTACTTC. Its translation: CASSPGQRGTQYF.

The gene calls are TRBV7-3 and TRBJ1-6, with D tentatively TRBD1 (5 bases). V gave up 1 base and J gave up 8 bases, with 12 bases separating them. Germline-derived CDR1 and CDR2 are SGHTA and FQGTGA. The CDR3 consists of 15 residues. CDR3 sequence: CASSLNRQGYSPLHF. CDR3 bases: TGTGCCAGCAGCTTAAATCGCCAGGGATATTCACCCCTCCACTTT.

This chain links TRBV5-1 with TRBJ2-5, with D maybe TRBD2 (5 bases). This CDR3 region has 15 residues. The V end was cut by 4 bases, the J end by 4 bases, with 17 bases between. Germline V lookup: CDR1 SGHRS, CDR2 YFSETQ. CDR3 region: CASSRAGLDIETQYF. In nucleotides, the CDR3 is TGCGCCAGCAGCAGGGCGGGCTTGGATATAGAGACCCAGTACTTC.

This clone showed up just once. This chain connects TRBV13 to TRBJ2-1; the D gene could be TRBD1 or TRBD2 (6 bases each). CDR3 length equals 18 residues. The V end was cut by 2 bases, the J end by 2 bases, with 19 bases between. CDR1 is PRHDT, CDR2 FYEKMQ, per germline (reference sequence). The CDR3 DNA is TGTGCCAGCAGCTTAAGCGGCGAATGGGGGGCGGCCTACAATGAGCAGTTCTTC. Its protein is CASSLSGEWGAAYNEQFF.

V and J are TRBV23-1 and TRBJ1-1; unclear D gene. TRBV23-1 is an open reading frame whose function is uncertain. The CDR3 spans 11 residues. Trimming stripped 8 bases from V and 10 bases from J, with 14 bases between. CDR3 sequence: CASARRNLAFF. The CDR3, as DNA: TGCGCCAGCGCCCGACGAAATTTAGCTTTCTTT.

The V call is TRBV19, the J call TRBJ1-1; D remains ambiguous. The CDR3 loop spans 13 amino acids. Germline lookup yields CDR1 LNHDA and CDR2 SQIVND (reference sequence). Trimming removed 3 bases from V and 2 bases from J, with 7 bases in between. The CDR3 DNA reads as TGTGCCAGTAGTATCGAGGGAAACACTGAAGCTTTCTTT. Translated, it gives CASSIEGNTEAFF.

CDR3: CASSQSTETQYF. CDR3 sequence (DNA): TGTGCCAGCAGCCAATCGACGGAGACCCAGTACTTC. This chain links TRBV16 with TRBJ2-5; D ambiguous. The CDR3 consists of 12 residues. Germline lookup yields CDR1 KGHSY and CDR2 FQNENV. Deletions cut 0 bases from V and 5 bases from J, with 4 bases between.

The V call is TRBV4-2, the J call TRBJ2-3; 12 bases are a match to TRBD2. V shed 2 bases and J 6 bases; nucleotides not matched to a gene: 21. The length of the CDR3 is 21 residues. CDR1 is LGHNA and CDR2 is YNFKEQ in the germline V gene. The CDR3 protein is CASSQILPTGLAGGPRDTQYF. The DNA of the CDR3 is TGTGCCAGCAGCCAAATCCTCCCAACAGGGCTAGCGGGAGGGCCTAGGGATACGCAGTATTTT.

The chain combines TRBV5-1 with TRBJ2-2; a possible D gene is TRBD2 (5 bases). V lost 4 bases and J lost 3, with 13 bases in between. Germline values: CDR1 SGHRS, CDR2 YFSETQ. CDR3 length equals 15 residues. The CDR3 here is CASSPKLAHTGELFF. CDR3 coding DNA: TGCGCCAGCAGCCCCAAGCTAGCCCACACCGGGGAGCTGTTTTTT.

The chain is built from TRBV28 and TRBJ1-4; 7 nucleotides align to TRBD1. V was pared by 2 bases and J by 7 bases, with 4 bases of the junction left unmatched. Germline CDR1 MDHEN, CDR2 SYDVKM. The CDR3 totals 14 residues. Here the CDR3 reads CASSLDRVGEKLFF. In DNA, the CDR3 is TGTGCCAGCAGTTTAGACAGGGTGGGTGAAAAACTGTTTTTT.

This sequence joins TRBV28 and TRBJ2-5, with 10 bases identical to TRBD1. Germline trimming cut 2 bases from V and 5 bases from J; bases unmatched to any gene: 5. CDR1 and CDR2 (germline): MDHEN, SYDVKM. The CDR3 runs 15 residues. CDR3 DNA: TGTGCCAGCAGTTTAGCGGGACAGGGGAGGGAGACCCAGTACTTC. It codes for CASSLAGQGRETQYF.

The rearrangement uses TRBV7-8 and TRBJ2-5; D gene uncertain. The V end lost 1 base, the J end lost 2 bases, and 8 bases lay between the germline ends. This CDR3 has 14 residues. Germline assignment: CDR1 SGHVS and CDR2 FQNEAQ. The CDR3 coding sequence is TGTGCCAGCAGCTTAGTAGCAGAACAAGAGACCCAGTACTTC. Its protein is CASSLVAEQETQYF.

This rearrangement joins TRBV19 to TRBJ2-1; D is perhaps TRBD2 (6 bases). The CDR3 contains 16 residues. CDR1 is LNHDA and CDR2 is SQIVND in the germline V gene (reference sequence). Between the trimmed V and J ends, which lost 7 bases and 6 bases, there was a span of 22 bases. CDR3 DNA: TGTGCCAGTACCCCTCGGGACCGCGGCGGGGTCAATGAGCAGTTCTTC. Amino acids: CASTPRDRGGVNEQFF. The complete variable domain, with remaining parts taken from reference TRBV19 and TRBJ2-1, reads DGGITQSPKYLFRKEGQNVTLSCEQNLNHDAMYWYRQDPGQGLRLIYYSQIVNDFQKGDIAEGYSVSREKKESFPLTVTSAQKNPTAFYLCASTPRDRGGVNEQFFGPGTRLTVL.

The chain is built from TRBV2 and TRBJ2-1; a weak D match, TRBD2 (5 bases). Trimming shortened V by 4 bases and J by 9 bases, and 13 bases separated the two germline ends. The CDR3 is made up of 13 amino acids. CDR1 is SNHLY and CDR2 is FYNNEI in the germline V gene. CDR3 DNA: TGTGCCAGCAGTGGCTCCGAACGGGGTGAGCAGTTCTTC. Translated: CASSGSERGEQFF.

This chain links TRBV5-1 with TRBJ2-2, with D possibly matching TRBD2 (5 bases). The CDR3 extends over 15 amino acids. V shed 4 bases and J shed 3 bases, with 13 bases lying between them. Germline-derived CDR1 and CDR2 are SGHRS and YFSETQ. The CDR3 spells CASSPVGLYTGELFF. The CDR3 DNA follows: TGCGCCAGCAGCCCTGTCGGACTGTACACCGGGGAGCTGTTTTTT.

The chain combines TRBV7-2 with TRBJ2-3; 8 bases match TRBD1. J lost 3 bases, V lost 5 bases, and 7 bases had no gene match. Per the germline V gene, CDR1 is SGHTA and CDR2 is FQGNSA. The CDR3 consists of 15 residues. CDR3 sequence reads: CASSPQGASTDTQYF. As DNA, the CDR3 is TGTGCCAGCAGCCCTCAGGGGGCGTCTACAGATACGCAGTATTTT.

This clone is a singleton in its sample. J is TRBJ2-5 and V is TRBV30; D might be TRBD1 (5 bases). The DNA matches TRBJ2-7 better at its end, which makes the J call doubtful. The V gene's germline CDR1 is GTSNPN and CDR2 SVGIG (reference sequence). This CDR3 region has 11 residues. Here the CDR3 reads CAWGAGDEQYF. As DNA, the CDR3 is TGTGCCTGGGGGGCCGGAGACGAGCAGTACTTC.

Only one count was recorded for this clone. CDR3 region: CSASQGYEQYF. The CDR3 DNA follows: TGCAGTGCCTCCCAGGGGTACGAGCAGTACTTC. The V gene is TRBV20-1, the J gene TRBJ2-7; perhaps TRBD1 as D (6 bases). Trimming pared 6 bases from V and 4 bases from J, leaving 10 bases between. The germline V gene has CDR1 DFQATT and CDR2 SNEGSKA (reference sequence). This CDR3 region has 11 residues.